This passage covers 17 T cell receptor beta chains from one sample sequenced in a study of T cell responses to AZD1222 COVID-19 vaccine (dated by TCRdb to about 2021). Libraries were constructed by the immunoSEQ multiplex PCR assay. TCRdb holds this immuneACCESS table with in-frame rearrangements only. Some clones are missing; in checked studies, unresolved V genes explain under half, and the rest has no known cause. The sample contains 90,000 to 100,000 clones, approximately 90% of them found a single time. The ten largest make up 9.5% to 13% of the sample. What the time point label conveys for this sample: about 28 days (+/-7) after the second vaccine dose. Sample: peripheral blood, taken 28 days after the second AZD1222 dose. The source is an adult who received the AZD1222 COVID-19 vaccine.

This chain joins TRBV19 and TRBJ1-4; TRBD1 might be the D (5 bases). The V gene lost 5 bases and the J gene lost 8 bases, with 15 bases spanning the gap. Looked up from germline, CDR1 is LNHDA and CDR2 is SQIVND (reference sequence). The CDR3 has 14 residues. The CDR3 region has the DNA TGTGCCAGTAGTGTGGGACGGGGATCGGAAAAACTGTTTTTT. Protein: CASSVGRGSEKLFF.

The V and J genes are TRBV19 and TRBJ1-5; perhaps TRBD1 as D (5 bases). The CDR3 has 16 amino acids. Germline V gene lookup returns CDR1 LNHDA and CDR2 SQIVND (reference sequence). Trimming left V 7 bases short and J 3 bases short, with 19 bases between. For the CDR3, the DNA is TGTGCCAGTAATCAAGGGACGTTCCTGCCCAATCAGCCCCAGCATTTT. Translation: CASNQGTFLPNQPQHF.

DNA of the CDR3: TGTGCCTGGAGTGCACTGGACGGATACAATTCACCCCTCCACTTT. Its translation: CAWSALDGYNSPLHF. The gene calls are TRBV30 and TRBJ1-6; D is ambiguous. CDR1 and CDR2 from the germline V gene are GTSNPN and SVGIG (reference sequence). There are 15 residues in the CDR3. Trimming pared 1 base from V and 7 bases from J, leaving 14 bases between. Full variable domain (outside the CDR3, taken from reference TRBV30 and TRBJ1-6): SQTIHQWPATLVQPVGSPLSLECTVEGTSNPNLYWYRQAAGRGLQLLFYSVGIGQISSEVPQNLSASRPQDRQFILSSKKLLLSDSGFYLCAWSALDGYNSPLHFGNGTRLTVT.

The chain employs TRBV29-1 and TRBJ1-4; unclear D gene. Trimming cost V 7 bases and J 7 bases, with 19 bases left between them. CDR1 and CDR2 (germline): SQVTM, ANQGSEA. This CDR3 is 14 amino acids long. CDR3 loop: CSGGWVGRGEKLFF. Written as DNA, the CDR3 is TGCAGCGGCGGATGGGTGGGGAGAGGTGAAAAACTGTTTTTT.

This clone was seen a single time. The rearrangement uses TRBV4-1 and TRBJ2-1; possible D gene TRBD2, 6 bases. The CDR3 spans 17 residues. V gave up 0 bases and J gave up 0 bases, with 12 bases separating them. Germline V gene lookup returns CDR1 MGHRA and CDR2 YSYEKL. CDR3 sequence reads: CASSQDLEGSSYNEQFF. The CDR3 region has the DNA TGCGCCAGCAGCCAAGATTTGGAGGGGAGCTCCTACAATGAGCAGTTCTTC.

V and J are TRBV4-1 and TRBJ1-1; TRBD1 is a possible D gene (6 bases). This CDR3 contains 17 residues. Trimming removed 0 bases from V and 1 base from J, with 15 bases in between. Germline CDR1 reads MGHRA; CDR2 reads YSYEKL. The CDR3 nucleotides are TGCGCCAGCAGCCAAGATCCAGGACAGATTCCGAACACTGAAGCTTTCTTT. It specifies CASSQDPGQIPNTEAFF.

CDR3 nucleotide sequence: TGTGCCAGCACCCGATTGCAGGGCTTGGAATACAATGAGCAGTTCTTC. Its protein product is CASTRLQGLEYNEQFF. The J gene is TRBJ2-1, the V gene TRBV27; D possibly corresponds to TRBD1 (5 bases). CDR1 and CDR2 from the germline V gene are MNHEY and SMNVEV (reference sequence). V shed 7 bases and J shed 4 bases, with 20 bases lying between them. The CDR3 extends over 16 amino acids.

The rearrangement links TRBV20-1 to TRBJ1-5; the match to TRBD1 covers 11 bases. Germline CDR1 is DFQATT and CDR2 is SNEGSKA (reference sequence). The CDR3 loop spans 18 amino acids. Trimming removed 3 bases from V and 2 bases from J; junction bases left unmatched: 12. The DNA of the CDR3 is TGCAGTGCTAGTGACTACCTGGACAGGGGGCGAGGCAATCAGCCCCAGCATTTT. Amino acids: CSASDYLDRGRGNQPQHF.

V usage is TRBV25-1 and J usage is TRBJ2-2, with 8 bases fitting TRBD1. The germline V gene encodes CDR1 MGHDK and CDR2 SYGVNS. The V and J ends lost 3 bases and 6 bases, in that order; junction bases with no gene match: 3. The CDR3 runs to 14 residues. The CDR3 DNA is TGTGCCAGCAGTGAGGCAGGGGGCCCCGGGGAGCTGTTTTTT. Amino acid sequence: CASSEAGGPGELFF.

The genes are TRBV27 and TRBJ2-4; 7 bases line up with TRBD1. There are 16 residues in the CDR3. Germline V gene sequence: CDR1 MNHEY, CDR2 SMNVEV (reference sequence). Trimming at V came to 5 bases and at J to 2 bases, leaving 9 bases not matched to a gene. CDR3 sequence: CASSVRGLGPKNIQYF. The DNA for the CDR3 is TGTGCCAGCAGTGTAAGGGGGCTGGGGCCCAAAAACATTCAGTACTTC.

This sequence joins TRBV7-9 and TRBJ2-7; tentatively, D is TRBD2 (5 bases). CDR3 length: 15 amino acids. CDR1 and CDR2 (germline): SEHNR, FQNEAQ (reference sequence). V was shortened by 3 bases and J by 6 bases, with 18 bases between the two germline ends. The CDR3 DNA follows: TGTGCCAGCAGCTTTGGCGGCATCGCCCGGGGCGAGCAGTACTTC. Protein product: CASSFGGIARGEQYF.

The count of this clone is one. The chain couples TRBV18 to TRBJ2-1, with 11 bases identical to TRBD2. The trim removed 3 bases at V and 6 bases at J, leaving 7 bases unmatched. Per the germline V gene, CDR1 is KGHSH and CDR2 is LQKENI. The CDR3 totals 16 residues. The CDR3 spells CASSPKTSGRGNEQFF. In DNA form, the CDR3 reads TGTGCCAGCTCACCCAAAACTAGCGGGAGAGGCAATGAGCAGTTCTTC.

This sequence joins TRBV7-8 and TRBJ2-5; no definite D call. The CDR3 spans 13 residues. From germline, CDR1 is SGHVS and CDR2 FQNEAQ. The V gene lost 1 base and the J gene lost 2 bases, with 5 bases spanning the gap. DNA for the CDR3: TGTGCCAGCAGCTTAGGTGTTCAAGAGACCCAGTACTTC. Its translation: CASSLGVQETQYF. Full variable domain (remainder filled in from reference TRBV7-8 and TRBJ2-5): GAGVSQSPRYKVAKRGQDVALRCDPISGHVSLFWYQQALGQGPEFLTYFQNEAQLDKSGLPSDRFFAERPEGSVSTLKIQRTQQEDSAVYLCASSLGVQETQYFGPGTRLLVL.

J is TRBJ1-6 and V is TRBV30, with D perhaps matching TRBD1 (5 bases). V was shortened by 7 bases and J by 0 bases, with 13 bases between the two germline ends. Per germline, CDR1 GTSNPN and CDR2 SVGIG (reference sequence). This CDR3 region has 15 residues. CDR3 coding DNA: TGTGCCTCCACGCGGGGGGGCTCCTATAATTCACCCCTCCACTTT. Translating gives CASTRGGSYNSPLHF. Complete variable domain (other parts from reference TRBV30 and TRBJ1-6): SQTIHQWPATLVQPVGSPLSLECTVEGTSNPNLYWYRQAAGRGLQLLFYSVGIGQISSEVPQNLSASRPQDRQFILSSKKLLLSDSGFYLCASTRGGSYNSPLHFGNGTRLTVT.

The rearrangement links TRBV5-1 to TRBJ2-2, with TRBD2 matching 14 bases. V trimming: 3 bases; J trimming: 0 bases; junction bases outside the gene matches: 4. Germline V CDR1 and CDR2: SGHRS, YFSETQ. The CDR3 totals 18 residues. CDR3 sequence reads: CASSSGLAGEPNTGELFF. The DNA of the CDR3 is TGCGCCAGCAGCTCGGGACTAGCGGGGGAGCCGAACACCGGGGAGCTGTTTTTT.

This clone was observed once. The chain joins TRBV7-2 to TRBJ1-2; 10 nucleotides agree with TRBD1. The CDR3 is 15 amino acids. The trim removed 1 base at V and 5 bases at J, leaving 4 bases unmatched. Germline CDR1 is SGHTA and CDR2 is FQGNSA. The CDR3 DNA reads as TGTGCCAGCAGCTTAGGGGTGGGACAGGGGTATGGCTACACCTTC. Translating gives CASSLGVGQGYGYTF.

This chain uses TRBV6-2 or TRBV6-3 with TRBJ2-7, with D maybe TRBD2 (5 bases). The V and J ends lost 2 bases and 1 base respectively, with 9 bases between them. This CDR3 is built from 14 residues. Per the germline V gene, CDR1 is MNHEY and CDR2 is SVGEGT. The DNA of the CDR3 is TGTGCCAGCAGTTACCTCGGACTTTCCTACGAGCAGTACTTC. The encoded protein is CASSYLGLSYEQYF.